A selection of T cell receptor beta chains follows, all from one sample in a study of Ad26.COV2.S vaccination and SARS-CoV-2 variants. Assay: immunoSEQ multiplex PCR; the TCRdb copy retains only in-frame clones and omits some. Among about 370,000 clones listed, approximately 89% were seen once. The specimen was peripheral blood, collected in a trial of Ad26.COV2.S vaccine versus placebo. These receptors were obtained from a person between 18 and 60 years old who received the Ad26.COV2.S COVID-19 vaccine or a placebo. Each CDR3 is given with its conserved first and last residue. D genes are given only for firm matches. Rows give clone size only sometimes, using once, few, many, or a class for an expanded clone.

13	TRBV2	TRBJ1-6	-	-	CASSGHTYSPLHF	TGTGCCAGCAGTGGACACACATATTCACCCCTCCACTTT
15	TRBV28	TRBJ2-1	-	TRBD2	CASSFPGLAYNEQFF	TGTGCCAGCAGTTTTCCTGGACTAGCGTACAATGAGCAGTTCTTC
16	TRBV19	TRBJ1-5	once	-	CASSRTKGTSNQPQHF	TGTGCCAGTAGTAGGACGAAGGGGACAAGCAATCAGCCCCAGCATTTT
13	TRBV18	TRBJ2-5	-	-	CASSSGTLETQYF	TGTGCCAGCTCATCTGGGACCCTAGAGACCCAGTACTTC
20	TRBV11-3	TRBJ2-4	-	-	CASSLERRDVGWIRANIQYF	TGTGCCAGCAGCTTAGAACGAAGGGACGTCGGTTGGATTAGGGCAAACATTCAGTACTTC
14	TRBV9	TRBJ1-6	-	-	CASSVGPVNSPLHF	TGTGCCAGCAGCGTAGGTCCAGTGAATTCACCCCTCCACTTT
13	TRBV16	TRBJ2-7	-	-	CASSPTGNYEQYF	TGTGCCAGCAGTCCGACAGGTAACTACGAGCAGTACTTC
15	TRBV4-1	TRBJ2-1	-	-	CASSQDLRGDNEQFF	TGCGCCAGCAGCCAAGATCTTAGGGGCGACAATGAGCAGTTCTTC
13	TRBV29-1	TRBJ1-2	once	TRBD1	CSVLTGGAHGYTF	TGCAGCGTTTTAACAGGGGGCGCCCATGGCTACACCTTC
14	TRBV28	TRBJ1-1	once	-	CASTPSGLNTEAFF	TGTGCCAGCACCCCATCAGGGTTGAACACTGAAGCTTTCTTT
11	TRBV30	TRBJ1-6	few	-	CAWSAGVSLHF	TGTGCCTGGAGTGCCGGGGTGTCCCTCCACTTT
13	TRBV7-3	TRBJ1-6	-	TRBD1	CASSFDRDSPLHF	TGTGCCAGCAGCTTTGACAGGGACTCACCCCTCCACTTT
14	TRBV19	TRBJ1-1	once	-	CASIRREVDTEAFF	TGTGCCAGCATAAGGAGGGAGGTGGACACTGAAGCTTTCTTT
16	TRBV7-9	TRBJ2-2	-	TRBD1	CASSAPGTGNTGELFF	TGTGCCAGCAGCGCACCCGGGACAGGGAACACCGGGGAGCTGTTTTTT
15	TRBV5-6	TRBJ2-7	once	-	CASSTSTGSWGEQYF	TGTGCCAGCAGCACTAGTACAGGTTCGTGGGGCGAGCAGTACTTC
13	TRBV29-1	TRBJ2-7	few	TRBD2	CSVDAGGPREQYF	TGCAGCGTTGATGCGGGAGGGCCGCGAGAGCAGTACTTC
13	TRBV27	TRBJ2-5	-	-	CASSIQGTETQYF	TGTGCCAGCAGTATACAGGGAACGGAGACCCAGTACTTC
15	TRBV28	TRBJ1-5	-	-	CASSPAGSRSQPQHF	TGTGCCAGCAGTCCCGCAGGGTCCCGTAGCCAGCCCCAGCATTTT
13	TRBV15	TRBJ1-1	-	TRBD1	CATRKGATTEAFF	TGTGCCACCAGAAAGGGGGCTACCACTGAAGCTTTCTTT
12	TRBV28	TRBJ1-1	-	-	CASSFRYTEAFF	TGTGCCAGCAGTTTTCGGTACACTGAAGCTTTCTTT
15	TRBV18	TRBJ1-1	-	TRBD1	CASSPPGRGRREAFF	TGTGCCAGCTCACCACCGGGCAGGGGGCGACGGGAAGCTTTCTTT
20	TRBV4-1	TRBJ2-3	-	TRBD2	CASSQSKGAGGTFFTDTQYF	TGCGCCAGCAGCCAATCAAAAGGAGCGGGAGGGACCTTTTTCACAGATACGCAGTATTTT
15	TRBV7-3	TRBJ2-5	-	-	CASSLGGVHQETQYF	TGTGCCAGCAGCTTAGGGGGAGTCCACCAAGAGACCCAGTACTTC
16	TRBV6-1	TRBJ1-5	-	-	CASSAPGSRDNQPQHF	TGTGCCAGCAGTGCCCCGGGATCTCGAGACAATCAGCCCCAGCATTTT
15	TRBV6-5	TRBJ1-5	-	-	CASSPDPGGGQPQHF	TGTGCCAGCAGCCCCGACCCCGGGGGAGGGCAGCCCCAGCATTTT
19	TRBV4-1	TRBJ1-5	-	-	CASSQIPPILGGSNQPQHF	TGCGCCAGCAGCCAAATACCACCTATCCTAGGGGGTAGCAATCAGCCCCAGCATTTT
15	TRBV19	TRBJ1-1	-	TRBD1	CASSMEGAGGTEAFF	TGTGCCAGTAGTATGGAGGGGGCAGGGGGCACTGAAGCTTTCTTT
12	TRBV6-5	TRBJ1-5	few	-	CASSSPNQPQHF	TGTGCCAGCAGTTCTCCAAATCAGCCCCAGCATTTT
17	TRBV3-1/TRBV3-2	TRBJ2-5	once	TRBD2	CASSQDYGGGSGETQYF	TGTGCCAGCAGCCAAGATTACGGCGGCGGGAGTGGGGAGACCCAGTACTTC
11	TRBV29-1	TRBJ2-1	-	-	CTGGRNNEQFF	TGCACCGGAGGGCGGAACAATGAGCAGTTCTTC
14	TRBV7-2	TRBJ2-7	-	-	CASSLVPGTYEQYF	TGTGCCAGCAGCTTAGTTCCAGGGACCTACGAGCAGTACTTC
15	TRBV6-6	TRBJ2-1	-	TRBD1	CASSYSTGGRIEQFF	TGTGCCAGCAGTTACTCCACAGGGGGTCGTATTGAGCAGTTCTTC
12	TRBV30	TRBJ1-2	-	-	CAWSLESGGWHF	TGTGCCTGGAGTTTAGAGAGCGGGGGCTGGCACTTC
18	TRBV12-5	TRBJ2-1	-	-	CASGLYLRGGNSIDEQFF	TGTGCTAGTGGTTTGTATTTACGCGGCGGGAATTCAATCGATGAGCAGTTCTTC
16	TRBV2	TRBJ2-7	-	TRBD2	CASRVGLAGVSYEQYF	TGTGCCAGCAGGGTAGGCCTAGCGGGAGTTTCCTACGAGCAGTACTTC